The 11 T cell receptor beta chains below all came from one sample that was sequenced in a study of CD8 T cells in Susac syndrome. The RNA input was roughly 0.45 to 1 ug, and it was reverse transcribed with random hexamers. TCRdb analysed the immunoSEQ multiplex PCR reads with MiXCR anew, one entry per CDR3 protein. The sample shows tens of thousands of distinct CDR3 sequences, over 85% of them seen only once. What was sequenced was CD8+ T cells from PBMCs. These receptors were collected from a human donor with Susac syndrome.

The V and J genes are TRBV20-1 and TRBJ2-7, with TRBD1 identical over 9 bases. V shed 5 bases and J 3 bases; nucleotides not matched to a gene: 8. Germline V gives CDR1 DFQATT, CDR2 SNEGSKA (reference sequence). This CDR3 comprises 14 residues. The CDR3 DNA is TGCAGTGCTCCAGGGGGACAGGGATTCTACGAGCAGTACTTC. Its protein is CSAPGGQGFYEQYF.

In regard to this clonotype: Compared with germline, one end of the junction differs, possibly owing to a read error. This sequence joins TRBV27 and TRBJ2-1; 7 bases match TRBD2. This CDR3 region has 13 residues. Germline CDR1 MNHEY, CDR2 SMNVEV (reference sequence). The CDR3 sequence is CASKSRDYSEQFF. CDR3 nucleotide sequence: TGTGCCAGCAAGAGCCGGGACTACAGTGAGCAGTTCTTC.

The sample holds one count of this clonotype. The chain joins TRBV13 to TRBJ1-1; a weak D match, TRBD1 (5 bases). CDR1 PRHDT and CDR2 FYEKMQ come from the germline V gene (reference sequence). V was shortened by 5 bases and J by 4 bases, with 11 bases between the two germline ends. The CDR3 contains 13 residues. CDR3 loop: CASSPTGPTEAFF. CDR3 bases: TGTGCCAGCAGCCCCACAGGACCCACTGAAGCTTTCTTT.

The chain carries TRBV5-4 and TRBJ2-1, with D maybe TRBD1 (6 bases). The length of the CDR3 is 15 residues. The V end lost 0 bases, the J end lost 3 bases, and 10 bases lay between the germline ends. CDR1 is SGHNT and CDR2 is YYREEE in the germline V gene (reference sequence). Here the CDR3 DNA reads TGTGCCAGCAGCTTGGGGGCGGACAGCTACAATGAGCAGTTCTTC. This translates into CASSLGADSYNEQFF.

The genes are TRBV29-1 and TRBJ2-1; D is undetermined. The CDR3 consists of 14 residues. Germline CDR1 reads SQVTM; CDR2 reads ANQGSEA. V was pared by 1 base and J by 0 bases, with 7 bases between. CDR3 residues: CSVEAWDSYNEQFF. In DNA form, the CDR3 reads TGCAGCGTTGAAGCCTGGGACTCCTACAATGAGCAGTTCTTC.

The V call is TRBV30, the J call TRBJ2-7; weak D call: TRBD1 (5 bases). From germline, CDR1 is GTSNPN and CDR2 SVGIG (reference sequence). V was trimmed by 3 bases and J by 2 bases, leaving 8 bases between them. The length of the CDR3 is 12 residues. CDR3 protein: CAWSGRAYEQYF. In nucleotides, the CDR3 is TGTGCCTGGAGCGGCAGGGCCTACGAGCAGTACTTC.

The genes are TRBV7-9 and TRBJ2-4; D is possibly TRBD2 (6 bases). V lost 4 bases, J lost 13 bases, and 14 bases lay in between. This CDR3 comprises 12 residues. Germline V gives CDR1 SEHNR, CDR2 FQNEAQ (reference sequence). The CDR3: CASSSAAGPQYF. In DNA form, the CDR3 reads TGTGCCAGCAGCTCAGCCGCGGGACCACAGTACTTC.

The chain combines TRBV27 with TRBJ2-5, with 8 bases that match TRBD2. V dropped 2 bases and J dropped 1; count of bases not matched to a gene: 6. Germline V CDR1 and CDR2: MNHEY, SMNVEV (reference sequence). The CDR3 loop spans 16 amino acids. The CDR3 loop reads CASSLRVGTSQETQYF. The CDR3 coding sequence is TGTGCCAGCAGTTTACGAGTGGGGACTAGCCAAGAGACCCAGTACTTC.

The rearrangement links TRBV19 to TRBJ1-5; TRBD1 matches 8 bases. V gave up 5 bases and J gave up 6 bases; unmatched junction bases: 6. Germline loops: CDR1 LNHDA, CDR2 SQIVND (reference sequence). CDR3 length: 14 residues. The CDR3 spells CASSARTGSQPQHF. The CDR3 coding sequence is TGTGCCAGTAGTGCCCGGACAGGGTCTCAGCCCCAGCATTTT. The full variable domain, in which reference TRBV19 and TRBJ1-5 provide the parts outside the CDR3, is DGGITQSPKYLFRKEGQNVTLSCEQNLNHDAMYWYRQDPGQGLRLIYYSQIVNDFQKGDIAEGYSVSREKKESFPLTVTSAQKNPTAFYLCASSARTGSQPQHFGDGTRLSIL.

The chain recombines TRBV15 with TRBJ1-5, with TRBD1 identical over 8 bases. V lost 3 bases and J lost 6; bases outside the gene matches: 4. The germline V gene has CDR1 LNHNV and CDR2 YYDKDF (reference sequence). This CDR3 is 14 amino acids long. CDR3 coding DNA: TGTGCCACCAGCAGGACAGGGGAAGGTCAGCCCCAGCATTTT. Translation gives CATSRTGEGQPQHF.

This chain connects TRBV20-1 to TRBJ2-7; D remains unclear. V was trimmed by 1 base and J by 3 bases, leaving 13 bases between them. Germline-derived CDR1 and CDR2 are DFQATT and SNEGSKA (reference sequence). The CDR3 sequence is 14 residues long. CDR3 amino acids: CSARGASAVYEQYF. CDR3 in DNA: TGCAGTGCTAGAGGGGCCTCCGCGGTCTACGAGCAGTACTTC.